These 10 T cell receptor beta chains came from one sample sequenced in a study of blood T cell repertoires in COVID-19 (dated by TCRdb to 2020 to 2021). Library preparation employed the immunoSEQ multiplex PCR assay. The source is immuneACCESS, and TCRdb retained only in-frame sequences with V and J called. Part of the clones is not carried over; for the studies checked, unresolved V genes explain less than half of this, and the remainder is unexplained. The sample contains 150,000 or so clones, around 90% of them found a single time. The ten largest make up approximately 3.7% of the sample. The material sequenced was PBMCs or T cells enriched from blood (not recorded which). These receptors came from a woman between 35 and 50 years old who had been exposed to COVID-19.

The CDR3 loop reads CASSPQIDRAYGYTF. The DNA for the CDR3 is TGCGCCAGCAGTCCCCAAATTGACAGGGCCTATGGCTACACCTTC. The chain links TRBV4-1 to TRBJ1-2; 7 bases agree with TRBD1. Germline-derived CDR1 and CDR2 are MGHRA and YSYEKL. The CDR3 runs 15 residues. Germline trimming cut 6 bases from V and 4 bases from J; bases unmatched to any gene: 11.

The V and J genes are TRBV5-8 and TRBJ1-6, with 7 nucleotides matching TRBD1. V was clipped by 4 bases and J by 7 bases; unmatched bases: 11. Germline V gene sequence: CDR1 SGHTS, CDR2 YDEGEE. This CDR3 is 16 amino acids long. The CDR3 DNA sequence: TGTGCCAGCAGCCGGACAGGCAGTACGAAAAATTCACCCCTCCACTTT. Encoded protein: CASSRTGSTKNSPLHF.

This clone came up once. The rearrangement uses TRBV2 and TRBJ1-2; maybe TRBD1 (5 bases). The germline gives CDR1 SNHLY, CDR2 FYNNEI. The CDR3 extends over 12 amino acids. Trimming took off 6 bases at V and 7 bases at J, with 12 bases between the two ends. The CDR3 DNA reads as TGTGCCAGCAGGGGGCAGGGCGTTGGCTACACCTTC. Translated, it gives CASRGQGVGYTF.

The gene calls are TRBV19 and TRBJ1-1; TRBD1 matches 8 bases. The germline V gene has CDR1 LNHDA and CDR2 SQIVND (reference sequence). V shed 7 bases, J shed 0 bases, and the junction held 7 bases outside the gene matches. The CDR3 extends over 15 amino acids. CDR3 loop: CASTHQGQVNTEAFF. Here the CDR3 DNA reads TGTGCCAGTACTCACCAGGGACAGGTGAACACTGAAGCTTTCTTT.

The rearrangement uses TRBV2 and TRBJ1-5; 10 nucleotides line up with TRBD1. The V and J ends lost 7 bases and 3 bases, in that order; junction bases with no gene match: 9. Germline V CDR1 and CDR2: SNHLY, FYNNEI. CDR3 length: 16 residues. The CDR3 bases are TGTGCCAGCACTCGAGGGACAGGGGTCGTCAATCAGCCCCAGCATTTT. As protein: CASTRGTGVVNQPQHF.

CDR3: CASSPLRGNEQFF. CDR3 nucleotides: TGTGCCAGCAGCCCACTCCGGGGGAATGAGCAGTTCTTC. The chain carries TRBV7-2 and TRBJ2-1; TRBD2 might be the D (6 bases). CDR1 is SGHTA and CDR2 is FQGNSA in the germline V gene. V was shortened by 5 bases and J by 7 bases, with 12 bases between the two germline ends. The length of the CDR3 is 13 residues.

V gene TRBV27 combines with J gene TRBJ1-2; possibly TRBD1 for D (5 bases). The CDR3 runs 15 residues. CDR1 is MNHEY, CDR2 SMNVEV, per germline (reference sequence). V gave up 8 bases and J gave up 0 bases, with 16 bases separating them. CDR3 residues: CASSRVAGTNYGYTF. The CDR3 DNA reads TGTGCCAGCTCCCGGGTCGCAGGGACTAACTATGGCTACACCTTC.

The V and J genes are TRBV4-1 and TRBJ2-1, with TRBD2 identical over 7 bases. This CDR3 is 16 amino acids long. V trimming: 3 bases; J trimming: 1 base; junction bases outside the gene matches: 6. Per the germline V gene, CDR1 is MGHRA and CDR2 is YSYEKL. CDR3 nucleotide sequence: TGCGCCAGCAGCCATCTGGCGGGAGCGTCCTACAATGAGCAGTTCTTC. As protein: CASSHLAGASYNEQFF.

V usage is TRBV5-1 and J usage is TRBJ2-2; D is possibly TRBD2 (6 bases). Germline CDR1 SGHRS, CDR2 YFSETQ. The CDR3 is made up of 17 amino acids. V shed 1 base and J shed 4 bases, with 17 bases lying between them. The CDR3 region has the DNA TGCGCCAGCAGCTTGTCCGGGAGTTTTGATCGCACCGGGGAGCTGTTTTTT. It encodes CASSLSGSFDRTGELFF.

Remarks on this clone: The sample has other DNA sequences that encode this CDR3 too. This chain joins TRBV29-1 and TRBJ1-2; 7 bases fit TRBD1. The CDR3 loop spans 13 amino acids. J lost 3 bases, V lost 2 bases, and 3 bases had no gene match. Germline V gives CDR1 SQVTM, CDR2 ANQGSEA. The CDR3, as DNA: TGCAGCGTTGAACGACAGGGCTACTATGGCTACACCTTC. Protein: CSVERQGYYGYTF.